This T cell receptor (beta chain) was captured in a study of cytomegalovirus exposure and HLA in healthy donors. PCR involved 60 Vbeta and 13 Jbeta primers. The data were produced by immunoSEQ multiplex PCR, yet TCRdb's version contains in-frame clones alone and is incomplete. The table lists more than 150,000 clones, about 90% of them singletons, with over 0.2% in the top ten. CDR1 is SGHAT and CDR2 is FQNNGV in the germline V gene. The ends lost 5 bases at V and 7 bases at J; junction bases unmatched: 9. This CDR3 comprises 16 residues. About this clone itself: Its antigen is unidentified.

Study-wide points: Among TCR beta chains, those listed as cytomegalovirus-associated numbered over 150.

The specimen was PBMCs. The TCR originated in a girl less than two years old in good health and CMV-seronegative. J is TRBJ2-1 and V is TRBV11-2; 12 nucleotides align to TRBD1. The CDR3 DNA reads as TGTGCCAGCAGCCGTGAGGGACAGGGGGCGTTGAATGAGCAGTTCTTC. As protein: CASSREGQGALNEQFF.